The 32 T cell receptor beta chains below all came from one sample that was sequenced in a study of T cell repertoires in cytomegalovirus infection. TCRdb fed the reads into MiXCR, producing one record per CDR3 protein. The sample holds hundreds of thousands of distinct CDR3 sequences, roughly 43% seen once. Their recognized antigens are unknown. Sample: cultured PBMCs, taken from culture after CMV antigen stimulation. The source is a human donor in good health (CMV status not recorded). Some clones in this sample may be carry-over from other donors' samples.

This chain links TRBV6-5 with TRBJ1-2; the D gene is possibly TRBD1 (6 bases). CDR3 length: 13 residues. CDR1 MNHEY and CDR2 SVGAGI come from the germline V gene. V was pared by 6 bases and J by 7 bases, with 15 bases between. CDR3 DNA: TGTGCCAGCAGGAGGGGGAAAATATCTGGCTACACCTTC. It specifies CASRRGKISGYTF.

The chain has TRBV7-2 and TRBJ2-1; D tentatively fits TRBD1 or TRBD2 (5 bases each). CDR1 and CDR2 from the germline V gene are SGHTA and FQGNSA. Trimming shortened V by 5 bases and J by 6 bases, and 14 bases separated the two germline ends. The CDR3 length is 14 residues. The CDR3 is CASSRRGGFNEQFF. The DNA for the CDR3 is TGTGCCAGCAGCCGTCGGGGCGGCTTCAATGAGCAGTTCTTC.

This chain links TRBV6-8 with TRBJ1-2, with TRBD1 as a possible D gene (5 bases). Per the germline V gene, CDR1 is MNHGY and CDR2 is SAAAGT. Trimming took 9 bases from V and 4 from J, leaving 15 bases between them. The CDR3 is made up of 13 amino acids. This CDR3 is CASTYAQGYGYTF. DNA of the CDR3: TGTGCCAGTACCTACGCGCAGGGCTATGGCTACACCTTC.

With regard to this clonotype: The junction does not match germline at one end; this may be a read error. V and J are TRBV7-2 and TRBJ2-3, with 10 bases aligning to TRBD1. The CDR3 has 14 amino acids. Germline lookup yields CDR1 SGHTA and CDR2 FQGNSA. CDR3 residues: CASSLTAGTGVTDF. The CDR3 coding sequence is TGTGCCAGCAGCTTAACCGCCGGGACAGGGGTAACGGATTTT.

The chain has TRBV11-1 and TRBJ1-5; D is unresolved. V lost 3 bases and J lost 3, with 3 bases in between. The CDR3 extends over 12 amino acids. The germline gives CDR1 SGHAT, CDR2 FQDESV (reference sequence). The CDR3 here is CASSFFNQPQHF. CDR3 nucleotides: TGTGCCAGCAGCTTCTTCAATCAGCCCCAGCATTTT.

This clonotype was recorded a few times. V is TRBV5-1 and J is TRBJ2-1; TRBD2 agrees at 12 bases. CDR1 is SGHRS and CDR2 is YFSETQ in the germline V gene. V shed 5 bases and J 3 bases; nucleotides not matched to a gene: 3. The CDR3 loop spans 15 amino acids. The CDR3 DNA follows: TGCGCCAGCAGTCGACTAGCGGGGGACTACAATGAGCAGTTCTTC. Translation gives CASSRLAGDYNEQFF.

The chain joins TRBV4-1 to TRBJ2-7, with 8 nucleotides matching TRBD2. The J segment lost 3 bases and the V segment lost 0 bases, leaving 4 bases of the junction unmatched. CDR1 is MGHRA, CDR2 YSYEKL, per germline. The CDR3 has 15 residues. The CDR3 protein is CASSQDRRGDYEQYF. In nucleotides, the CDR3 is TGCGCCAGCAGCCAAGATAGGCGGGGGGACTACGAGCAGTACTTC.

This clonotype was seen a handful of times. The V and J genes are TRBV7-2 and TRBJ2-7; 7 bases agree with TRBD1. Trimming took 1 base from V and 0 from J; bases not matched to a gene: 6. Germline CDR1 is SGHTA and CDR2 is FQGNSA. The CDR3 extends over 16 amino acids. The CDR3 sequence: CASSLEQGQSSYEQYF. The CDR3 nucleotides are TGTGCCAGCAGCTTAGAACAGGGACAGAGCTCCTACGAGCAGTACTTC.

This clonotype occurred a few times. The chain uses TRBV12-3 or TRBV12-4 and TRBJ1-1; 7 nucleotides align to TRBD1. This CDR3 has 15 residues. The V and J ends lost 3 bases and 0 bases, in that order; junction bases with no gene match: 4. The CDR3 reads CASSFWDRMNTEAFF. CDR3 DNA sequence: TGTGCCAGCAGTTTTTGGGACAGAATGAACACTGAAGCTTTCTTT.

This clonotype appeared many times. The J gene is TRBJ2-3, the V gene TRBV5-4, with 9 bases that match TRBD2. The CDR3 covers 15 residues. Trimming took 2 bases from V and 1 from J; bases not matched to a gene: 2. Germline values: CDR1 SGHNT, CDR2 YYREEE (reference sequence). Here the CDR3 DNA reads TGTGCCAGCAGCTTAGCGGGGGGACGCACAGATACGCAGTATTTT. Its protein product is CASSLAGGRTDTQYF.

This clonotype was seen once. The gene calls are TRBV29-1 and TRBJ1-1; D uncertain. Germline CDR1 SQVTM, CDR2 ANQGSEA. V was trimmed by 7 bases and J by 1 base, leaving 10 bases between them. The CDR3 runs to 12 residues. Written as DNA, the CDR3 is TGCAGCGGTGGACGGGCGAACACTGAAGCTTTCTTT. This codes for CSGGRANTEAFF.

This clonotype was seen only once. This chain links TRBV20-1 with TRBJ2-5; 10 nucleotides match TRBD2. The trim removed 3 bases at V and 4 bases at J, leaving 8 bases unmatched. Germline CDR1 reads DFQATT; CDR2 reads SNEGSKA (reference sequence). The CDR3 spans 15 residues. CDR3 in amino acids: CSARSGGGPGETQYF. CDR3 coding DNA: TGCAGTGCTAGGAGCGGGGGGGGGCCCGGAGAGACCCAGTACTTC.

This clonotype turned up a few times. The CDR3 loop is CASSTGTGIQAFF. The CDR3 DNA reads as TGTGCCAGCAGTACAGGGACAGGAATTCAAGCTTTCTTT. This chain joins TRBV12-3 or TRBV12-4 and TRBJ1-1, with 8 bases identical to TRBD1. Losses at the gene ends were 5 bases for V and 9 bases for J; bases not matched to a gene: 8. This CDR3 has 13 residues.

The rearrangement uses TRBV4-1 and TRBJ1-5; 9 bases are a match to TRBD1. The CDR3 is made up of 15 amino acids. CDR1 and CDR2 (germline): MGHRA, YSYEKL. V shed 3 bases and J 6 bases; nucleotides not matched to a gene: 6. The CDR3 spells CASSHSTGGGQPQHF. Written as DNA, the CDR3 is TGCGCCAGCAGCCACTCAACAGGGGGCGGTCAGCCCCAGCATTTT.

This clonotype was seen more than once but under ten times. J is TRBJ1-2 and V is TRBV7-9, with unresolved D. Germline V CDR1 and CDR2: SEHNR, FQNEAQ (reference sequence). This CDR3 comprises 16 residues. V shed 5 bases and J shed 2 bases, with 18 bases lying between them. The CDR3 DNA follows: TGTGCCAGCAGCCCACTCGAGGCTTCGATAAACTATGGCTACACCTTC. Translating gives CASSPLEASINYGYTF.

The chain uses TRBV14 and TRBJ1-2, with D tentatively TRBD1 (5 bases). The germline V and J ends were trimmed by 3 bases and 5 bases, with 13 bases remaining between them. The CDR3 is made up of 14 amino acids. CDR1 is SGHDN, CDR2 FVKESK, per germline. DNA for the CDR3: TGTGCCAGCAGCCATAGGGGAGCAGGGTATGGCTACACCTTC. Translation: CASSHRGAGYGYTF.

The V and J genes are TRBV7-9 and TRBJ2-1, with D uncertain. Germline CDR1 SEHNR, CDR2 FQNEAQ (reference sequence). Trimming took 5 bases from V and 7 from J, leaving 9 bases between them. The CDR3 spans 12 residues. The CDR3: CASSPLLNEQFF. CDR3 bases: TGTGCCAGCAGCCCACTCTTAAATGAGCAGTTCTTC.

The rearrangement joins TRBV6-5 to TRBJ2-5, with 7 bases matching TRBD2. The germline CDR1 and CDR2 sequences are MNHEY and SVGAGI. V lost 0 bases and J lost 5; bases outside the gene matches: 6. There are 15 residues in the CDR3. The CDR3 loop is CASSYSSGGVETQYF. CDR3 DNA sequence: TGTGCCAGCAGTTACTCATCTGGGGGGGTGGAGACCCAGTACTTC.

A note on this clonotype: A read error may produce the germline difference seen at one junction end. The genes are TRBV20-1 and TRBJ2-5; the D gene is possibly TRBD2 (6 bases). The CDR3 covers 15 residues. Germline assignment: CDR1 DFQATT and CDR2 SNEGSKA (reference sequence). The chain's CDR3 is CSAALRGARQGTQYF. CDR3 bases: TGCAGTGCTGCCCTGCGGGGTGCGCGGCAAGGGACCCAGTACTTC.

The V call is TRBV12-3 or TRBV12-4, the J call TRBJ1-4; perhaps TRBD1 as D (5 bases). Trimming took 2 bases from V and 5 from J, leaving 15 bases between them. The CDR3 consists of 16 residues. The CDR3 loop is CASSLKGPRGNEKLFF. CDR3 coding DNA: TGTGCCAGCAGTTTAAAAGGGCCCCGGGGGAATGAAAAACTGTTTTTT.

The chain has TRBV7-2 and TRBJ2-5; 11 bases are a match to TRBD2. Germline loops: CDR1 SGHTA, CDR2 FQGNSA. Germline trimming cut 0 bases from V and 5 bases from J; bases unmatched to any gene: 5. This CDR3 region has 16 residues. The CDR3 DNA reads TGTGCCAGCAGCTTAGCTAGCGGGGGGGTCTGGGAGACCCAGTACTTC. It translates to CASSLASGGVWETQYF.

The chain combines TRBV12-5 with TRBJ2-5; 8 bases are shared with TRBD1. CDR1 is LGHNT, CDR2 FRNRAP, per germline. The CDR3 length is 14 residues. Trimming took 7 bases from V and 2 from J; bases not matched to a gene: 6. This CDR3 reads CASAVNRGQETQYF. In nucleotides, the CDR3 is TGTGCTAGTGCCGTCAACAGGGGGCAAGAGACCCAGTACTTC.

CDR3 DNA sequence: TGTGCCAGCAGCCCGGCCACTAGCGGGGGGACCCCCTACGAGCAGTACTTC. This gives the protein CASSPATSGGTPYEQYF. This chain joins TRBV6-6 and TRBJ2-7; TRBD2 aligns across 12 bases. Germline V gene lookup returns CDR1 MNHNY and CDR2 SVGAGI (reference sequence). J lost 2 bases, V lost 6 bases, and 11 bases had no gene match. The CDR3 is 17 residues long.

For the CDR3, the DNA is TGTGCCAGCAGCTTAGGGGGGCCCGCTGGGGCCAACGTCCTGACTTTC. Translating it yields CASSLGGPAGANVLTF. The chain is built from TRBV7-9 and TRBJ2-6, with D tentatively TRBD1 (6 bases). CDR1 and CDR2 (germline): SEHNR, FQNEAQ (reference sequence). V dropped 1 base and J dropped 2 bases, with 9 bases sitting between them. CDR3 length equals 16 residues. The whole variable domain, filled in from reference TRBV7-9 and TRBJ2-6, reads DTGVSQNPRHKITKRGQNVTFRCDPISEHNRLYWYRQTLGQGPEFLTYFQNEAQLEKSRLLSDRFSAERPKGSFSTLEIQRTEQGDSAMYLCASSLGGPAGANVLTFGAGSRLTVL.

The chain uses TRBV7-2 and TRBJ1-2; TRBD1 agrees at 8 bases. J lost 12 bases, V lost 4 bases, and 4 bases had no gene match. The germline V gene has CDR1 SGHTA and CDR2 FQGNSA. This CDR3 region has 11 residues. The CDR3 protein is CASSSDRGHTF. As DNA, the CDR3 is TGTGCCAGCAGCTCCGACAGGGGACACACCTTC.

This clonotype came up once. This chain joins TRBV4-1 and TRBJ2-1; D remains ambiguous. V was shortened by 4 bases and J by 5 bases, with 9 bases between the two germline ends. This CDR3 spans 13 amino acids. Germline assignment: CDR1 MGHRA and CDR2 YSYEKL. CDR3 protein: CASSRLPNNEQFF. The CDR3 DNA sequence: TGCGCCAGCAGCCGATTACCCAACAATGAGCAGTTCTTC.

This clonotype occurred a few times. Here the CDR3 DNA reads TGTGCCAGCAGTCCCCATGGGGACAGGAGACTCCAAGAGACCCAGTACTTC. The encoded protein is CASSPHGDRRLQETQYF. The rearrangement uses TRBV12-3 or TRBV12-4 and TRBJ2-5; 8 bases are a match to TRBD1. The V gene end was trimmed by 5 bases and the J gene end by 1 base; junction bases not matched to a gene: 12. This CDR3 has 17 residues.

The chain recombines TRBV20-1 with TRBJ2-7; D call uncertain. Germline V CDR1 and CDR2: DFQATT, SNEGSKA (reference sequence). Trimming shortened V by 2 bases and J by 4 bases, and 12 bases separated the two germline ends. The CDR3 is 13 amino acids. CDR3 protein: CSARQQVLYEQYF. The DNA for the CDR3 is TGCAGTGCTAGACAGCAGGTTCTGTACGAGCAGTACTTC.

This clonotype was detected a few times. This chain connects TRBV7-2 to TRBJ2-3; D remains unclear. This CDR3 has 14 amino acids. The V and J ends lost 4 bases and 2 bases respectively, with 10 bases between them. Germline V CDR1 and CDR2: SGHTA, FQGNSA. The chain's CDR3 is CASSSDGFTDTQYF. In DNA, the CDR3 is TGTGCCAGCAGCTCTGACGGATTCACAGATACGCAGTATTTT.

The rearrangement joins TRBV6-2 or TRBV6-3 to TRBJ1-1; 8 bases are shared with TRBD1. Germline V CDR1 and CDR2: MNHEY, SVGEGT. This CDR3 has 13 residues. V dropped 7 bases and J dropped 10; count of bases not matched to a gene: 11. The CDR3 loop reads CASTLIRQGRAFF. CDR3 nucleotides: TGTGCCAGCACCCTAATCCGACAGGGGAGAGCTTTCTTT.

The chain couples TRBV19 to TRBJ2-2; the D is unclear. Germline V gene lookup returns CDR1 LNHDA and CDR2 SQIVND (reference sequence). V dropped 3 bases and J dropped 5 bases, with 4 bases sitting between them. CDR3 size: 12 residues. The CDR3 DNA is TGTGCCAGTAGTATTATTACCGGGGAGCTGTTTTTT. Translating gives CASSIITGELFF. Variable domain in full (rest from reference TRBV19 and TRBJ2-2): DGGITQSPKYLFRKEGQNVTLSCEQNLNHDAMYWYRQDPGQGLRLIYYSQIVNDFQKGDIAEGYSVSREKKESFPLTVTSAQKNPTAFYLCASSIITGELFFGEGSRLTVL.

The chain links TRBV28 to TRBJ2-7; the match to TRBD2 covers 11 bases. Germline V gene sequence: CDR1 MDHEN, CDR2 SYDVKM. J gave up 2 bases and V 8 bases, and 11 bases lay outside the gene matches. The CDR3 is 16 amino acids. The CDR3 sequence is CASGEIAGGTPYEQYF. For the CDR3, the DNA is TGTGCCAGCGGCGAGATAGCGGGAGGGACCCCCTACGAGCAGTACTTC.